This T cell receptor beta chain was observed in a study of T cell responses to AZD1222 COVID-19 vaccine (dated by TCRdb to the early 2020s). At the level of the whole study: TCR sequencing was performed for some 250 trial participants, of whom 200 to 210 were given two doses of AZD1222 and some 26 were given two doses of MenACWY control vaccine. Trial participants were enrolled into age subgroups of 18-55, 56-69 and 70-plus years, which contained approximately 150, 28 and 58 TCR-sequenced participants, respectively. The study at large found these results: Participants were mostly white British and included more females than males, and it was suggested by the authors that clonal diversity may have been underestimated. In the small 56-69-year group, the increase in depth fell short of significance, most likely because of low power. The whole spike protein was spanned by vaccine-associated CD4 TCRs, and dominant responses were seen in regions 160-218 and 743-854. Epitopes outside the regions mutated in the B.1.351 and B.1.1.7 variants were reportedly recognized by nearly half of the unique spike-specific TCRs. No day 14 peak-response samples were available, so repertoires were characterized only after the peak T cell response. Conclusions about previously exposed vaccinees are limited, since just five or six AZD1222 recipients were seropositive for SARS-CoV-2 at baseline. After two AZD1222 doses, spike-specific TCR breadth and depth were significantly higher than at day 0 and than in MenACWY recipients.

The CDR3 starts with the cysteine, ends with the phenylalanine, and has 17 residues. Kept here is only the CDR3 DNA, which spans 51 bases and is read in frame from base 1. For this chain, trimming is 5 bases at the V end and 0 bases at the J end, and the number of junction bases without a gene match is 7. As encoded in the germline V gene (reference sequence), CDR1 is LNHNV while CDR2 is YYDKDF. The CDR3 regions of human TCRbeta chains were subjected to immunosequencing. In the authors' own workflow: TCRs in the repertoires were compared against a reference library of SARS-CoV-2-specific TCRs that had been generated with the MIRA antigen-specificity platform. Breadth was defined as the fraction of unique TCRs that were SARS-CoV-2-associated. Depth was defined as the fraction of total T cells that were SARS-CoV-2-associated. Using the MIRA data, each spike-specific TCR was assigned both to the spike region to which the TCR was reactive and to a CD4 or CD8 class. Log10-transformed breadth and depth values were compared by one-way ANOVA with Sidak's multiple comparisons tests. TCRdb's version of the immuneACCESS table is confined to in-frame rearrangements and falls short of the full clone set. An unresolved V gene accounts for under half of the shortfall where checked; the remainder is of unknown origin. That table supplies the V and J calls and clone size; D and trimming were determined from the DNA. Within this sample are more than 95,000 clones, with around nine tenths of them counted one time only. More than 2.5% of the sample lies in the top ten.

In the case of this clone: Its specific antigen is unknown. It has no much larger one-base neighbor in the sample; base qualities were not kept.

The sample's time point label, decoded: about 28 days (+/-7) after the second vaccine dose. Taken with the paper, the label for treatment or condition translates to: meningococcal conjugate vaccine given as trial control. Samples from vaccinated people were obtained from the UK trials COV001 and COV002, which included a single-blind randomized controlled phase 2/3 trial of AZD1222 (ChAdOx1 nCoV-19) in healthy adults. For TCRbeta chain sequencing, PBMC samples from trial participants were taken at day 0 and at day 28 after the second dose. This clonotype was sampled from an adult who received the MenACWY meningococcal vaccine as a control. The sequences come from peripheral blood, collected 28 days after the second dose of the MenACWY control vaccine. Recombination joined TRBV15 with TRBJ2-7; the junction holds 13 bases that match TRBD2. The sequence in DNA is TGTGCCACCAGCGGACCGACTAGCGGGGGGCACTCCTACGAGCAGTACTTC. This is translated as CATSGPTSGGHSYEQYF.